The present entry profiles one T cell receptor (beta chain) with its context. CDR1 is DFQATT and CDR2 is SNEGSKA in the germline V gene (reference sequence). CDR3 size: 13 residues. The J segment lost 5 bases and the V segment lost 3 bases, leaving 1 base of the junction unmatched. The source of the sample is a study of blood T cell repertoires in COVID-19. Authors' analysis steps: Reference gene primer amplification in the assay estimated nucleated cell counts. Repertoires were generated with immunoSEQ multiplex PCR, while TCRdb's copy carries only in-frame clones and drops some. That table furnishes V, J and clone size, whereas the DNA furnished D and trimming. The sample records about 250,000 clones, about nine tenths being singletons. Either two negative PCRs, clearance, or symptom resolution qualified Cohort 3 donors as recovered.

The chain recombines TRBV20-1 with TRBJ1-5, with TRBD1 matching over 10 bases. Specimen: PBMCs or T cells enriched from blood (not recorded which). The TCR sequence derives from a man between 40 and 49 years old who had recovered from COVID-19. In nucleotides, the CDR3 is TGCAGTGCTAGTGACAGGGGGCATCAGCCCCAGCATTTT. Translating it yields CSASDRGHQPQHF.